These 12 T cell receptor beta chains came from one sample sequenced in a study of prognosis after radiotherapy for stage I lung cancer. Multiplex PCR in two rounds served to amplify TCR beta CDR3 from genomic DNA. Every TRBV and TRBJ gene had its own specific primer in first-round PCR. One entry per CDR3 protein results from TCRdb running MiXCR on the multiplex PCR reads. The sample gives over 14,000 distinct CDR3 sequences, over 25% of which show up once; 25% to 35% is in the top ten. The input for sequencing was PBMCs, taken before or after stereotactic body radiation therapy (not recorded which). The receptors derive from a donor of 50 years or more with non-small cell lung cancer.

This clonotype is judged medium-sized. The rearrangement joins TRBV2 to TRBJ1-6; D is unresolved. The germline V and J ends were trimmed by 8 bases and 3 bases, with 26 bases remaining between them. Germline values: CDR1 SNHLY, CDR2 FYNNEI. The CDR3 length is 19 residues. This CDR3 is CASSLRPTEDGVYNSPLHF. The CDR3 region has the DNA TGTGCCAGCTCCTTAAGGCCGACCGAAGACGGCGTCTATAATTCACCCCTCCACTTT.

Of note for this clonotype: It differs at one base from a far larger clone, so likely a read error. V and J are TRBV7-6 and TRBJ2-4; the D gene could be TRBD1 or TRBD2 (5 bases each). Germline V CDR1 and CDR2: SGHVS, FNYEAQ. This CDR3 spans 12 amino acids. CDR3 DNA sequence: TGTGCCAGCAGCTCCTTCAAGAGGGGCCACACCTTC. Translating it yields CASSSFKRGHTF.

This clonotype was counted at least ten times. The rearrangement uses TRBV5-4 and TRBJ2-2; the match to TRBD1 covers 8 bases. V shed 3 bases, J shed 6 bases, and the junction held 4 bases outside the gene matches. The CDR3 loop spans 14 amino acids. Per the germline V gene, CDR1 is SGHNT and CDR2 is YYREEE (reference sequence). The CDR3 sequence is CASSSQQGAGELFF. In nucleotides, the CDR3 is TGTGCCAGCAGCTCTCAACAGGGGGCCGGGGAGCTGTTTTTT.

Turning to this clonotype: A read error likely explains this, since a far larger clone differs by one base. The chain joins TRBV5-1 to TRBJ2-5, with 12 bases fitting TRBD2. Germline values: CDR1 SGHRS, CDR2 YFSETQ. V lost 2 bases and J lost 11; bases outside the gene matches: 16. This CDR3 spans 17 amino acids. The CDR3, as DNA: TGCGCCAGCAGCTTCCCCCTAGCGGGAGGGCCATACAATGAGCAGTACTTC. Translated, it gives CASSFPLAGGPYNEQYF.

In this sample, this clonotype turned up many times. The chain recombines TRBV11-3 with TRBJ2-3; 7 nucleotides align to TRBD2. Trimming at V came to 2 bases and at J to 0 bases, leaving 11 bases not matched to a gene. Germline-derived CDR1 and CDR2 are SGHNT and YENEEA. This CDR3 has 18 amino acids. The CDR3 sequence is CASSLRHGGRTSTDTQYF. The DNA of the CDR3 is TGTGCCAGCAGCTTAAGGCACGGGGGGAGGACTAGCACAGATACGCAGTATTTT.

This clonotype is medium-sized within its sample. The chain has TRBV7-2 and TRBJ2-1; D gene ambiguous. The V and J ends lost 1 base and 0 bases respectively, with 13 bases between them. Germline assignment: CDR1 SGHTA and CDR2 FQGNSA. The CDR3 loop spans 17 amino acids. The CDR3 DNA sequence: TGTGCCAGCAGCTTAGTGGTAACTCGGAGCTCCTACAATGAGCAGTTCTTC. This gives the protein CASSLVVTRSSYNEQFF.

Ten or more counts support this clonotype. The chain is built from TRBV7-2 and TRBJ1-2; 7 bases align to TRBD1. Per germline, CDR1 SGHTA and CDR2 FQGNSA. V was clipped by 3 bases and J by 2 bases; unmatched bases: 3. CDR3 size: 14 residues. The CDR3 region is CASSFRDRNYGYTF. The DNA for the CDR3 is TGTGCCAGCAGCTTCCGGGACAGAAACTATGGCTACACCTTC.

This clonotype was recorded at least ten times. This rearrangement joins TRBV19 to TRBJ1-2, with 7 bases matching TRBD1. Germline V gene data show CDR1 as LNHDA and CDR2 as SQIVND (reference sequence). CDR3 length: 13 residues. Losses at the gene ends were 6 bases for V and 7 bases for J; bases not matched to a gene: 8. This CDR3 reads CASSVDRVVGYTF. In nucleotides, the CDR3 is TGTGCCAGTAGCGTAGACAGGGTGGTTGGCTACACCTTC.

The CDR3 DNA reads TGTGCCAGCAGACCCATAACCGGGACAGGGGGTGGCTACACCTTC. It translates to CASRPITGTGGGYTF. The chain is built from TRBV5-4 and TRBJ1-2; the match to TRBD1 covers 11 bases. The length of the CDR3 is 15 residues. Per germline, CDR1 SGHNT and CDR2 YYREEE (reference sequence). The V and J ends lost 5 bases and 7 bases, in that order; junction bases with no gene match: 10.

V gene TRBV7-9 combines with J gene TRBJ2-7, with 13 bases that match TRBD2. Trimming at V came to 4 bases and at J to 4 bases, leaving 13 bases not matched to a gene. Germline values: CDR1 SEHNR, CDR2 FQNEAQ (reference sequence). This CDR3 is 18 amino acids long. The chain's CDR3 is CASSSKHLLAGGQYEQYF. The CDR3 DNA reads as TGTGCCAGCAGCTCCAAACATTTACTAGCGGGAGGGCAATACGAGCAGTACTTC.

This clonotype occurred many times. The chain links TRBV5-1 to TRBJ2-2; D gene ambiguous. From germline, CDR1 is SGHRS and CDR2 YFSETQ. The CDR3 is 14 residues long. With 4 bases removed from V and 4 bases from J, the gap between germline ends came to 11 bases. This CDR3 is CASSPQAGTGELFF. The CDR3 DNA reads TGCGCCAGCAGCCCTCAAGCTGGCACCGGGGAGCTGTTTTTT.

There are many counts of this clonotype. This chain uses TRBV12-3 or TRBV12-4 with TRBJ2-7; 7 nucleotides match TRBD1. The junction had 6 bases not matched to a gene; V was cut back by 6 bases and J by 4 bases. The length of the CDR3 is 13 residues. The CDR3 sequence: CASSPGQKYEQYF. The DNA of the CDR3 is TGTGCCAGCAGCCCGGGACAGAAGTACGAGCAGTACTTC.